The clone carrying this T cell receptor beta chain was picked up many times. Time point here: patch test 2, 6 weeks after DPC sensitization. Treatment defined: therapeutic diphenylcyclopropenone sensitization with weekly scalp DPC. As originally analysed: There were a median of around 97,000 TCRs per sample, with a range from about 23,224 to 690,600. TCRdb itself ran the RACE reads through MiXCR, one entry per CDR3 protein. The authors' filters were not applied to this entry. Of approximately 350,000 distinct CDR3 sequences listed, nearly 6.5% are singletons. These data come from a study of human T cells and chemical hapten exposure. Study information: The patients were mostly female; they had alopecia areata, totalis or universalis.

This TCR derives from a woman aged 18-35 years with alopecia areata. Some clones in this sample may be carry-over from other donors' samples. The source was whole blood, collected in connection with sensitization to the hapten diphenylcyclopropenone (DPC).

DNA for the CDR3: TGTGCCAGCAGTTTAGCGAGGTGGGCCGAGCAGTACTTC. It translates to CASSLARWAEQYF. The V and J genes are TRBV12-3 or TRBV12-4 and TRBJ2-7; D remains unclear. The V end lost 0 bases, the J end lost 6 bases, and 9 bases lay between the germline ends. The CDR3 is 13 amino acids.